The 10 T cell receptor beta chains below all came from one sample that was sequenced in a study of shared clonotypes between healthy human individuals. Some clones are missing from TCRdb's copy, which holds only in-frame ones; the method was immunoSEQ multiplex PCR. The sample comprises 2,500,000 or so clones, 93% of which are singletons, and roughly 0.39% rests with the top ten. The material sequenced was naive CD4+ T cells from PBMCs. Sample subset: CD45RA+ positively selected. These receptors all stem from a man younger than 35 in good health. Some clones in this sample may be carry-over from other donors' samples.

The J gene is TRBJ2-7, the V gene TRBV15; a weak D match, TRBD2 (6 bases). Germline CDR1 is LNHNV and CDR2 is YYDKDF (reference sequence). Trimming removed 2 bases at V and 2 bases at J, with 16 bases between. CDR3 length: 16 residues. Here the CDR3 reads CATSRYGTSAPYEQYF. CDR3 DNA sequence: TGTGCCACCAGCAGATACGGGACTTCGGCCCCCTACGAGCAGTACTTC.

The CDR3 sequence: CASSPRSPDTQYF. DNA of the CDR3: TGTGCCAGCAGCCCGCGGTCCCCAGATACGCAGTATTTT. This sequence joins TRBV7-2 and TRBJ2-3, with D unclear. Germline lookup yields CDR1 SGHTA and CDR2 FQGNSA. The V end was cut by 5 bases, the J end by 4 bases, with 10 bases between. There are 13 residues in the CDR3.

This chain links TRBV28 with TRBJ2-5, with 8 bases lining up with TRBD1. The CDR3 is 14 amino acids. The J segment lost 6 bases and the V segment lost 5 bases, leaving 8 bases of the junction unmatched. CDR1 is MDHEN and CDR2 is SYDVKM in the germline V gene. CDR3 in DNA: TGTGCCAGCAGTACCCCGGACAGGGCTAAGACCCAGTACTTC. This encodes CASSTPDRAKTQYF. The variable domain in full, completed from reference TRBV28 and TRBJ2-5, reads DVKVTQSSRYLVKRTGEKVFLECVQDMDHENMFWYRQDPGLGLRLIYFSYDVKMKEKGDIPEGYSVSREKKERFSLILESASTNQTSMYLCASSTPDRAKTQYFGPGTRLLVL.

The chain links TRBV6-5 to TRBJ2-5; D may be TRBD1 or TRBD2 (6 bases each). The CDR3 runs to 13 residues. The V gene lost 5 bases and the J gene lost 1 base, with 8 bases spanning the gap. Per the germline V gene, CDR1 is MNHEY and CDR2 is SVGAGI. The CDR3 DNA reads TGTGCCAGCAGTAGGGGGGTCCAAGAGACCCAGTACTTC. This translates into CASSRGVQETQYF.

This chain uses TRBV7-6 with TRBJ2-7; D perhaps matches TRBD2 (6 bases). The CDR3 contains 16 residues. Trimming took off 5 bases at V and 0 bases at J, with 17 bases between the two ends. CDR1 and CDR2 from the germline V gene are SGHVS and FNYEAQ. CDR3 protein: CASSPQTGETSYEQYF. DNA of the CDR3: TGTGCCAGCAGCCCCCAGACGGGGGAGACCTCCTACGAGCAGTACTTC.

The chain recombines TRBV5-5 with TRBJ2-7, with 8 bases lining up with TRBD2. CDR1 is SGHKS, CDR2 YYEKEE, per germline (reference sequence). This CDR3 is built from 15 residues. V shed 4 bases and J 3 bases; nucleotides not matched to a gene: 9. The CDR3 nucleotides read TGTGCCAGCAGCGTACTCGCCGGGACTAGCTACGAGCAGTACTTC. Its protein is CASSVLAGTSYEQYF.

V and J are TRBV29-1 and TRBJ1-1, with D possibly matching TRBD1 (6 bases). CDR1 SQVTM and CDR2 ANQGSEA come from the germline V gene. The CDR3 has 12 amino acids. V was cut by 6 bases and J by 4 bases, with 12 bases left in between. DNA for the CDR3: TGCAGCGTCGAGACAGGCTCCACTGAAGCTTTCTTT. It specifies CSVETGSTEAFF.

The sample holds one count of this clone. The chain carries TRBV2 and TRBJ1-5; D might be TRBD1 (6 bases). The CDR3 totals 13 residues. V lost 4 bases and J lost 5, with 9 bases in between. Germline lookup yields CDR1 SNHLY and CDR2 FYNNEI. The CDR3 reads CASSGQADQPQHF. The CDR3, as DNA: TGTGCCAGCAGTGGACAGGCAGATCAGCCCCAGCATTTT.

The V and J genes are TRBV11-2 and TRBJ2-5; D is perhaps TRBD2 (6 bases). The CDR3 is made up of 17 amino acids. V dropped 3 bases and J dropped 2 bases, with 19 bases sitting between them. The germline V gene has CDR1 SGHAT and CDR2 FQNNGV. In nucleotides, the CDR3 is TGTGCCAGCAGCTTCCGACTAGTCGGGATGGAACAAGAGACCCAGTACTTC. Encoded protein: CASSFRLVGMEQETQYF. Looking up the rest from reference TRBV11-2 and TRBJ2-5 gives the full variable domain: EAGVAQSPRYKIIEKRQSVAFWCNPISGHATLYWYQQILGQGPKLLIQFQNNGVVDDSQLPKDRFSAERLKGVDSTLKIQPAKLEDSAVYLCASSFRLVGMEQETQYFGPGTRLLVL.

This clone showed up just once. This chain links TRBV29-1 with TRBJ2-4, with no clear D. Germline values: CDR1 SQVTM, CDR2 ANQGSEA. V dropped 3 bases and J dropped 7 bases, with 13 bases sitting between them. The CDR3 has 13 amino acids. The CDR3 sequence is CSVDLEMGNIQYF. CDR3 DNA sequence: TGCAGCGTTGATTTGGAGATGGGGAACATTCAGTACTTC.